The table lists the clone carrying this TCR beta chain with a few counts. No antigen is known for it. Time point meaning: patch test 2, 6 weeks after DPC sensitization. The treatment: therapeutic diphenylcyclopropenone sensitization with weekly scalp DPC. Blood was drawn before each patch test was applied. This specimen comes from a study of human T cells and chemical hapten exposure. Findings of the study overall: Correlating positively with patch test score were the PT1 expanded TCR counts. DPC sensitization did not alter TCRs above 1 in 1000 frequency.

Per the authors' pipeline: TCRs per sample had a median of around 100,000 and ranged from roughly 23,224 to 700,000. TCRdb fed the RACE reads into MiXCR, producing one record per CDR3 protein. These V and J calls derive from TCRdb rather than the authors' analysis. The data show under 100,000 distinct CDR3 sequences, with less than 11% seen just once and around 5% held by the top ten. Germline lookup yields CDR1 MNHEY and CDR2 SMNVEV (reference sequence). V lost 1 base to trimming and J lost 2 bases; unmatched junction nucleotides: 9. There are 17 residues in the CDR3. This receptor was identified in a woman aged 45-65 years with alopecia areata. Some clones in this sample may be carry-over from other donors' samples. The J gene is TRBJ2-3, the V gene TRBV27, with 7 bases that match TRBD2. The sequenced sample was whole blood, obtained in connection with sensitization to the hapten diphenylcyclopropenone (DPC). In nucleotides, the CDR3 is TGTGCCAGCAGTTTATGGGGCGGGGAGGGATCCACAGATACGCAGTATTTT. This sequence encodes CASSLWGGEGSTDTQYF.